The clone carrying this TCR beta chain has only one observation. Its antigen remains unknown. The data belong to a study of tumor-infiltrating lymphocytes in localized non-small cell lung cancer. Study at large: Resected tumor was paired with non-adjacent uninvolved lung from the same patient. Study-level findings and limits: No link was found between tumor T-cell fraction and recurrence-free survival. T-cell fraction did not differ between immunotypes IM1 and IM2. Not all patients were TCR sequenced, owing to tissue quantity.

The method was immunoSEQ multiplex PCR; TCRdb's version includes in-frame clones alone and lacks a portion of them. This sample has 23,000 or so clones, with approximately 64% found just once. Germline V gives CDR1 SGHRS, CDR2 YFSETQ. The CDR3 sequence is 15 residues long. The germline V and J ends were trimmed by 0 bases and 8 bases, with 16 bases remaining between them. This chain links TRBV5-1 with TRBJ2-3; a weak D match, TRBD2 (6 bases). What was sequenced was lung tumor tissue. This clonotype was obtained from a human donor with non-small cell lung cancer. CDR3 region: CASSLDGRGQGTQYF. The CDR3 DNA reads as TGCGCCAGCAGCTTGGACGGGAGAGGCCAGGGTACGCAGTATTTT.